This record covers a single T cell receptor (beta chain). Its antigen is still unknown. This sample is part of a study of identical twins. General study results and limits: Abundant beta clonotypes from cord blood bore fewer insertions; memory repertoires lacked this pattern.

From the 5' RACE reads, TCRdb called clonotypes with MiXCR, one entry per CDR3 protein. The sample yields 500,000 to 650,000 distinct CDR3 sequences, roughly 6.6% seen once. V lost 0 bases and J lost 11, with 13 bases in between. Germline values: CDR1 LGHDT, CDR2 YNNKEL (reference sequence). The CDR3 totals 14 residues. Every one of the donors was a healthy Caucasian. These data were also reused for a study on yellow fever vaccine responses in identical twins. That work states: Twins' vaccine T cell response reportedly gave the appearance of partial convergence and partial personalization.

Sequencing was carried out using PBMCs. This TCR was sampled from a woman between 18 and 29 years old in good health. The V and J genes are TRBV3-1 and TRBJ1-4; D is undetermined. The CDR3 coding sequence is TGTGCCAGCAGCCAAGATCGCCCGGGTTTGAAACTGTTTTTT. This encodes CASSQDRPGLKLFF. Supplemented by reference TRBV3-1 and TRBJ1-4, the full variable domain reads DTAVSQTPKYLVTQMGNDKSIKCEQNLGHDTMYWYKQDSKKFLKIMFSYNNKELIINETVPNRFSPKSPDKAHLNLHINSLELGDSAVYFCASSQDRPGLKLFFGSGTQLSVL.